Below are 29 T cell receptor beta chains sequenced from a single sample in a study of OX40 agonist ivuxolimab in advanced cancers. Using immunoSEQ multiplex PCR, the repertoire was profiled, and TCRdb retains in-frame clones only, with some absent. This table has tens of thousands of clones, about 82% appearing once. The input for sequencing was CD4+ or CD8+ T cells sorted from blood, taken in a trial of the OX40 agonist ivuxolimab. These receptors were taken from an adult with an advanced solid tumor such as melanoma, head and neck, liver or kidney cancer.

The chain has TRBV2 and TRBJ1-3, with 10 bases aligning to TRBD1. Trimming cost V 5 bases and J 2 bases; bases outside gene matches: 6. CDR1 and CDR2 from the germline V gene are SNHLY and FYNNEI. The CDR3 has 16 amino acids. The CDR3 DNA sequence: TGTGCCAGCAGTACCCGACAGGGGGCGGCTGGAAACACCATATATTTT. Its translation is CASSTRQGAAGNTIYF.

The chain carries TRBV7-9 and TRBJ2-3; possible D gene TRBD2, 6 bases. The CDR3 is 13 amino acids. Germline CDR1 SEHNR, CDR2 FQNEAQ (reference sequence). Trimming pared 4 bases from V and 3 bases from J, leaving 8 bases between. The CDR3 bases are TGTGCCAGCAGCTACCTAGCGACAGATACGCAGTATTTT. It is translated as CASSYLATDTQYF.

The sample holds one count of this clone. V usage is TRBV27 and J usage is TRBJ2-3, with TRBD2 matching over 9 bases. The CDR3 has 14 amino acids. Germline assignment: CDR1 MNHEY and CDR2 SMNVEV (reference sequence). V dropped 6 bases and J dropped 9; count of bases not matched to a gene: 10. CDR3 coding DNA: TGTGCCAGCAGGGCTAGCGGGGTCGCGTGGACGCAGTATTTT. Translated, it gives CASRASGVAWTQYF.

The chain recombines TRBV7-2 with TRBJ2-7; D call uncertain. The V end lost 4 bases, the J end lost 4 bases, and 8 bases lay between the germline ends. The CDR3 contains 12 residues. CDR1 and CDR2 (germline): SGHTA, FQGNSA. CDR3 region: CASSSDKYEQYF. DNA of the CDR3: TGTGCCAGCAGCTCCGACAAGTACGAGCAGTACTTC.

This clone occurred a few times. This chain uses TRBV7-6 with TRBJ2-5; D is possibly TRBD2 (6 bases). The CDR3 has 13 residues. CDR1 is SGHVS, CDR2 FNYEAQ, per germline. Trimming cost V 5 bases and J 9 bases, with 16 bases left between them. The CDR3 loop reads CASSPQEGTAQYF. The CDR3 region has the DNA TGTGCCAGCAGCCCCCAGGAGGGGACGGCCCAGTACTTC.

The rearrangement uses TRBV28 and TRBJ1-1, with 9 bases that match TRBD1. With V trimmed by 7 bases and J by 3 bases, 3 bases remained unmatched. The CDR3 has 13 residues. In germline, CDR1 is MDHEN, CDR2 SYDVKM. The CDR3 loop is CASIRQGDTEAFF. In DNA form, the CDR3 reads TGTGCCAGCATTAGACAGGGGGACACTGAAGCTTTCTTT.

This sequence joins TRBV11-3 and TRBJ2-2; D is unresolved. This CDR3 comprises 12 residues. In germline, CDR1 is SGHNT, CDR2 YENEEA. Trimming took 6 bases from V and 3 from J, leaving 5 bases between them. The CDR3 DNA sequence: TGTGCCAGCAGGGCTTACACCGGGGAGCTGTTTTTT. Protein: CASRAYTGELFF. Looking up the rest from reference TRBV11-3 and TRBJ2-2 gives the full variable domain: EAGVVQSPRYKIIEKKQPVAFWCNPISGHNTLYWYLQNLGQGPELLIRYENEEAVDDSQLPKDRFSAERLKGVDSTLKIQPAELGDSAVYLCASRAYTGELFFGEGSRLTVL.

This chain links TRBV5-1 with TRBJ2-7; D is possibly TRBD2 (6 bases). Germline V gene sequence: CDR1 SGHRS, CDR2 YFSETQ. Trimming left V 1 base short and J 3 bases short, with 11 bases between. This CDR3 is 14 amino acids long. This chain's CDR3 is CASSLRGEYYEQYF. The CDR3 DNA is TGCGCCAGCAGCTTGCGCGGGGAATACTACGAGCAGTACTTC. Based on the CDR3 plus reference TRBV5-1 and TRBJ2-7, the full variable domain is KAGVTQTPRYLIKTRGQQVTLSCSPISGHRSVSWYQQTPGQGLQFLFEYFSETQRNKGNFPGRFSGRQFSNSRSEMNVSTLELGDSALYLCASSLRGEYYEQYFGPGTRLTVT.

This clone occurred once. This chain uses TRBV7-2 with TRBJ2-7, with D hard to call. Germline V gene lookup returns CDR1 SGHTA and CDR2 FQGNSA. V shed 6 bases and J shed 2 bases, with 14 bases lying between them. The CDR3 covers 14 residues. The CDR3 is CASSPRILTYEQYF. CDR3 bases: TGTGCCAGCAGTCCCCGGATCCTGACCTACGAGCAGTACTTC. The complete variable domain, with remaining parts taken from reference TRBV7-2 and TRBJ2-7, reads GAGVSQSPSNKVTEKGKDVELRCDPISGHTALYWYRQSLGQGLEFLIYFQGNSAPDKSGLPSDRFSAERTGGSVSTLTIQRTQQEDSAVYLCASSPRILTYEQYFGPGTRLTVT.

J is TRBJ1-2 and V is TRBV7-8; D is undetermined. The CDR3 sequence is 13 residues long. With 0 bases removed from V and 8 bases from J, the gap between germline ends came to 10 bases. Germline-derived CDR1 and CDR2 are SGHVS and FQNEAQ. CDR3 nucleotide sequence: TGTGCCAGCAGCTTAGCCTCCCTGAACGGCTACACCTTC. As protein: CASSLASLNGYTF.

V is TRBV29-1 and J is TRBJ2-5, with TRBD2 matching over 7 bases. The CDR3 is 16 residues long. With 6 bases clipped from V and 2 bases from J, the junction kept 15 bases outside the gene matches. CDR1 is SQVTM and CDR2 is ANQGSEA in the germline V gene. As DNA, the CDR3 is TGCAGCGTGAGGGGAGGGCCGCGTGGAAGACAAGAGACCCAGTACTTC. Translated: CSVRGGPRGRQETQYF.

The chain recombines TRBV11-2 with TRBJ1-2; D unresolved. The V gene lost 0 bases and the J gene lost 1 base, with 9 bases spanning the gap. The CDR3 contains 15 residues. CDR1 and CDR2 from the germline V gene are SGHAT and FQNNGV. The CDR3 loop is CASSLDPGLNYGYTF. DNA for the CDR3: TGTGCCAGCAGCTTAGATCCTGGGCTTAACTATGGCTACACCTTC.

This clone was seen just once. CDR3 in amino acids: CASSSGPEGRAFF. The CDR3 DNA follows: TGTGCCAGCAGTTCCGGACCAGAGGGGCGGGCTTTCTTT. The gene calls are TRBV28 and TRBJ1-1; TRBD1 might be the D (5 bases). V lost 4 bases and J lost 11, with 17 bases in between. This CDR3 contains 13 residues. Germline lookup yields CDR1 MDHEN and CDR2 SYDVKM.

V usage is TRBV5-1 and J usage is TRBJ1-6; no clear D. This CDR3 contains 17 residues. V gave up 2 bases and J gave up 6 bases, with 18 bases separating them. Germline V gene data show CDR1 as SGHRS and CDR2 as YFSETQ. The CDR3 coding sequence is TGCGCCAGCAGCTTCGGTTTATCGAGCCGGAGTAATTCACCCCTCCACTTT. This sequence encodes CASSFGLSSRSNSPLHF. Variable domain in full (rest from reference TRBV5-1 and TRBJ1-6): KAGVTQTPRYLIKTRGQQVTLSCSPISGHRSVSWYQQTPGQGLQFLFEYFSETQRNKGNFPGRFSGRQFSNSRSEMNVSTLELGDSALYLCASSFGLSSRSNSPLHFGNGTRLTVT.

This chain connects TRBV7-2 to TRBJ2-3; D is perhaps TRBD1 (6 bases). The length of the CDR3 is 18 residues. Germline-derived CDR1 and CDR2 are SGHTA and FQGNSA. The V gene lost 6 bases and the J gene lost 0 bases, with 22 bases spanning the gap. CDR3 nucleotide sequence: TGTGCCAGCAGACGCCCGGGACATAAAACCGTCAGCACAGATACGCAGTATTTT. Protein product: CASRRPGHKTVSTDTQYF.

This clone turned up a few times. The chain links TRBV9 to TRBJ2-3; D remains unclear. Germline V gives CDR1 SGDLS, CDR2 YYNGEE. Trimming took 4 bases from V and 2 from J, leaving 5 bases between them. This CDR3 spans 12 amino acids. CDR3: CASSLATDTQYF. The CDR3 coding sequence is TGTGCCAGCAGCCTCGCCACAGATACGCAGTATTTT.

The V call is TRBV11-1, the J call TRBJ2-3; D ambiguous. Deletions cut 5 bases from V and 6 bases from J, with 9 bases between. The CDR3 length is 12 residues. The V gene's germline CDR1 is SGHAT and CDR2 FQDESV (reference sequence). The CDR3 here is CASSPSGDTQYF. The CDR3 nucleotides read TGTGCCAGCAGCCCGAGTGGGGATACGCAGTATTTT.

The chain recombines TRBV5-1 with TRBJ1-5, with no clear D. Looked up from germline, CDR1 is SGHRS and CDR2 is YFSETQ. This CDR3 has 13 amino acids. V was shortened by 5 bases and J by 2 bases, with 8 bases between the two germline ends. CDR3 sequence reads: CASRDLGNQPQHF. The CDR3 DNA reads TGCGCCAGCAGGGACTTGGGCAATCAGCCCCAGCATTTT.

This chain connects TRBV6-5 to TRBJ1-1; no reliable D call. Looked up from germline, CDR1 is MNHEY and CDR2 is SVGAGI. The CDR3 is 15 residues long. V was trimmed by 0 bases and J by 1 base, leaving 9 bases between them. CDR3 DNA: TGTGCCAGCAGTTACTCCGCGGGGAGGAACACTGAAGCTTTCTTT. Residues: CASSYSAGRNTEAFF.

The rearrangement uses TRBV10-2 and TRBJ2-4; D tentatively reads TRBD1 or TRBD2 (5 bases each). V was cut by 5 bases and J by 1 base, with 18 bases left in between. There are 17 residues in the CDR3. Per the germline V gene, CDR1 is WSHSY and CDR2 is SAAADI. The CDR3 DNA is TGCGCCAGCAGTATAGGACTGAGGGGTCCGGCCAAAAACATTCAGTACTTC. Translating gives CASSIGLRGPAKNIQYF.

The genes are TRBV5-4 and TRBJ1-1; D is perhaps TRBD1 (5 bases). The CDR3 consists of 15 residues. Germline-derived CDR1 and CDR2 are SGHNT and YYREEE (reference sequence). V gave up 0 bases and J gave up 5 bases, with 14 bases separating them. As DNA, the CDR3 is TGTGCCAGCAGCTTGGCCGGGGGGGTCGGGACTGAAGCTTTCTTT. Amino acid sequence: CASSLAGGVGTEAFF.

The chain couples TRBV7-9 to TRBJ2-7, with a tentative D call TRBD1 (5 bases). This CDR3 has 12 residues. With 5 bases removed from V and 4 bases from J, the gap between germline ends came to 9 bases. Germline assignment: CDR1 SEHNR and CDR2 FQNEAQ (reference sequence). The CDR3 spells CASSTRVYEQYF. The CDR3 nucleotides read TGTGCCAGCAGCACCAGGGTTTACGAGCAGTACTTC.

This chain joins TRBV11-3 and TRBJ2-1; perhaps D is TRBD1 or TRBD2 (5 bases each). The V gene's germline CDR1 is SGHNT and CDR2 YENEEA. The CDR3 consists of 12 residues. Trimming cost V 1 base and J 9 bases, with 7 bases left between them. DNA of the CDR3: TGTGCCAGCAGCTTAGTTGGGGGTGAGCAGTTCTTC. Translation gives CASSLVGGEQFF.

The chain recombines TRBV19 with TRBJ1-3; the match to TRBD1 covers 7 bases. V shed 4 bases, J shed 5 bases, and the junction held 14 bases outside the gene matches. This CDR3 is built from 17 residues. The germline CDR1 and CDR2 sequences are LNHDA and SQIVND (reference sequence). CDR3 in amino acids: CASSTPDRVRFRNTIYF. The CDR3 bases are TGTGCCAGTAGTACCCCCGACAGGGTCCGTTTTCGAAACACCATATATTTT.

This rearrangement joins TRBV6-6 to TRBJ1-6, with D unresolved. Germline loops: CDR1 MNHNY, CDR2 SVGAGI (reference sequence). This CDR3 has 16 amino acids. With 2 bases removed from V and 7 bases from J, the gap between germline ends came to 15 bases. The CDR3 coding sequence is TGTGCCAGCAGTTACGGAGGAAGTGGTGTCAATTCACCCCTCCACTTT. Translated: CASSYGGSGVNSPLHF.

The V and J genes are TRBV14 and TRBJ2-2; D is possibly TRBD2 (7 bases). The CDR3 contains 15 residues. Looked up from germline, CDR1 is SGHDN and CDR2 is FVKESK. V was trimmed by 1 base and J by 5 bases, leaving 11 bases between them. The CDR3 bases are TGTGCCAGCAGCCAAGGAGGGGGGGCTACCGGGGAGCTGTTTTTT. Translating it yields CASSQGGGATGELFF.

The chain is built from TRBV27 and TRBJ2-7; D is undetermined. Trimming took 8 bases from V and 4 from J, leaving 6 bases between them. The CDR3 has 10 residues. Germline CDR1 reads MNHEY; CDR2 reads SMNVEV (reference sequence). The CDR3 loop is CASPFYEQYF. Here the CDR3 DNA reads TGTGCCAGCCCCTTTTACGAGCAGTACTTC.

This chain uses TRBV5-6 with TRBJ1-3; 12 bases agree with TRBD1. V lost 4 bases, J lost 6 bases, and 8 bases stayed unmatched. Germline CDR1 reads SGHDT; CDR2 reads YYEEEE. CDR3 length equals 16 residues. The CDR3 DNA sequence: TGTGCCAGCAGCCCCCGAGGGACAGGGGGCGTAAACACCATATATTTT. Protein sequence: CASSPRGTGGVNTIYF.

The rearrangement joins TRBV9 to TRBJ1-2, with 8 bases identical to TRBD1. The J segment lost 5 bases and the V segment lost 0 bases, leaving 6 bases of the junction unmatched. This CDR3 region has 15 residues. Germline V gene data show CDR1 as SGDLS and CDR2 as YYNGEE. CDR3 protein: CASSVETGGNYGYTF. Written as DNA, the CDR3 is TGTGCCAGCAGCGTAGAAACAGGGGGGAATTATGGCTACACCTTC.